Below are 3 T cell receptor beta chains sequenced from a single sample in a study of radiotherapy plus CTLA-4 blockade in lung cancer. Method: immunoSEQ multiplex PCR; TCRdb's copy keeps in-frame clones and lacks some. The repertoire holds 130,000 or so clones, with approximately 90% as singletons. This specimen consisted of peripheral blood, obtained from a patient treated with radiotherapy plus ipilimumab. The receptors come from a human donor with non-small cell lung cancer that progressed on radiotherapy plus ipilimumab.

Only one count was recorded for this clone. The chain carries TRBV4-1 and TRBJ2-5; D uncertain. CDR1 is MGHRA, CDR2 YSYEKL, per germline. CDR3 length equals 13 residues. Trimming stripped 0 bases from V and 13 bases from J, with 15 bases between. This CDR3 is CASSQDPEELLYF. The CDR3 DNA is TGCGCCAGCAGCCAAGATCCCGAGGAACTTTTGTACTTC.

This sequence joins TRBV18 and TRBJ1-1; 10 bases fit TRBD1. CDR1 KGHSH and CDR2 LQKENI come from the germline V gene. The length of the CDR3 is 15 residues. The V gene end was trimmed by 4 bases and the J gene end by 5 bases; junction bases not matched to a gene: 7. The CDR3 region has the DNA TGTGCCAGCTCACGGACAGGGGGGGTAGGTACTGAAGCTTTCTTT. It translates to CASSRTGGVGTEAFF. Complete variable domain (other parts from reference TRBV18 and TRBJ1-1): NAGVMQNPRHLVRRRGQEARLRCSPMKGHSHVYWYRQLPEEGLKFMVYLQKENIIDESGMPKERFSAEFPKEGPSILRIQQVVRGDSAAYFCASSRTGGVGTEAFFGQGTRLTVV.

This chain uses TRBV5-4 with TRBJ2-5, with TRBD1 as a possible D gene (6 bases). The CDR3 has 15 amino acids. V was pared by 4 bases and J by 5 bases, with 18 bases between. The V gene's germline CDR1 is SGHNT and CDR2 YYREEE (reference sequence). The CDR3 coding sequence is TGTGCCAGCAGCGGCACAGGGAACGGTATGGAGACCCAGTACTTC. Its protein is CASSGTGNGMETQYF.